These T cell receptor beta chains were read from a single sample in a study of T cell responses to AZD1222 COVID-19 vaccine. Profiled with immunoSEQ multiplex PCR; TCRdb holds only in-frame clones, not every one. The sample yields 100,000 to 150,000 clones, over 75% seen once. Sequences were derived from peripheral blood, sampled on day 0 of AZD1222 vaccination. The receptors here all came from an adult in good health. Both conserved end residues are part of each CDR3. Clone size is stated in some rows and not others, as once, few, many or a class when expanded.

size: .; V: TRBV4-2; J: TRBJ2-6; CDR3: CASTRESSGANVLTF
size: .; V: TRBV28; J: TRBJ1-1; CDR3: CASTPGQPNTEAFF
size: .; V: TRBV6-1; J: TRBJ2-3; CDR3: CASSEAGVPDTQYF
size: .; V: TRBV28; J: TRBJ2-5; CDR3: CASSSPRQSQETQYF
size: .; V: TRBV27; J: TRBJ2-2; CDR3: CASTPGPNTGELFF
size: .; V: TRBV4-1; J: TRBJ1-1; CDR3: CASSQGPTAGPGNTEAFF
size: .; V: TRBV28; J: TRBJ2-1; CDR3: CASSLYPTSGTENEQFF
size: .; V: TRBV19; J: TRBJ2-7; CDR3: CASSRDRFSYEQYF
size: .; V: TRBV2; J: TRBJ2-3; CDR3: CASSALREGTDTQYF
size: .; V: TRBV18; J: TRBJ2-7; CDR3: CASSPWDRREQYF
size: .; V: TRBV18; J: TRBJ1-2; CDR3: CASSPGTPNYGYTF
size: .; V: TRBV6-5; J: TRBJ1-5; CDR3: CASRLDRGRGQPQHF
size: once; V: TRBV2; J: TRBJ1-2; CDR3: CASTPDRGRGYTF
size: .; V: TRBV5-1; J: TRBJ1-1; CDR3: CASSLVTAGEAFF
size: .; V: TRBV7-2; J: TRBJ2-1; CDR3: CASSTSGLALSYNEQFF